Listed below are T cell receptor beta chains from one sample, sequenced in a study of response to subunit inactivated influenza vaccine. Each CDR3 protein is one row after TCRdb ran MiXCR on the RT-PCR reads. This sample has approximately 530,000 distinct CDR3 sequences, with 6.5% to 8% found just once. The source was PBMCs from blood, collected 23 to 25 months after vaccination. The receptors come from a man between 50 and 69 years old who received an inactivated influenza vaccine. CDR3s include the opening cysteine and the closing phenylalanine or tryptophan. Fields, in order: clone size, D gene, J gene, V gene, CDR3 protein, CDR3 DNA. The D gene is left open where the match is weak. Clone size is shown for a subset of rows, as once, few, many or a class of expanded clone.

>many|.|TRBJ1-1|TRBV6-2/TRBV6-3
CASSYSDRPLSRAFF
TGTGCCAGCAGTTACTCGGACAGACCCCTTTCCCGAGCTTTCTTT
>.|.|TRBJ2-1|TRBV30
CASSGPRSSYNEQFF
TGTGCCTCCTCAGGGCCCCGTTCCTCCTACAATGAGCAGTTCTTC
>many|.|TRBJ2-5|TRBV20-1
CSAPPGGDTQYF
TGCAGTGCTCCCCCAGGTGGGGATACCCAGTACTTC
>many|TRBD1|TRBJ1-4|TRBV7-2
CASSQGQGGGEKLFF
TGTGCCAGCAGCCAGGGACAGGGGGGAGGGGAAAAACTGTTTTTT
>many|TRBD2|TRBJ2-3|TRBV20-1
CSAGLAGRGDTQYF
TGCAGTGCGGGACTAGCGGGACGGGGAGATACGCAGTATTTT
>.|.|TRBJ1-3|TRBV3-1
CASSQVGLLRSGNTIYF
TGTGCCAGCAGCCAAGTTGGGCTTCTCCGCTCTGGAAACACCATATATTTT
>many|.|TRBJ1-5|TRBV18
CASSTSGDQPQHF
TGTGCCAGCTCGACGTCGGGGGATCAGCCCCAGCATTTT
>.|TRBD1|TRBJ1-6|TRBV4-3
CASSRTQGPHNSPLHF
TGCGCCAGCAGCCGGACACAGGGGCCTCATAATTCACCCCTCCACTTT
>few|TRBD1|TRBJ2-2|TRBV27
CASRWTGNTGELFF
TGTGCCAGCAGGTGGACAGGGAACACCGGGGAGCTGTTTTTT
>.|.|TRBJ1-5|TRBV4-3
CASSQGLRNQPQHF
TGCGCCAGCAGCCAAGGGCTCCGCAATCAGCCCCAGCATTTT
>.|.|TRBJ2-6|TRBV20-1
CSAARGAPGANVLTF
TGCAGTGCAGCCAGGGGAGCCCCTGGGGCCAACGTCCTGACTTTC
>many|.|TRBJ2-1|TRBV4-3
CASSQDWGREIYNEQFF
TGCGCCAGCAGCCAAGATTGGGGCAGAGAGATTTACAATGAGCAGTTCTTC
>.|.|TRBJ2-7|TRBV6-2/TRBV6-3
CASRQVWGGSYEQYF
TGTGCCAGCAGGCAGGTTTGGGGTGGCTCCTACGAGCAGTACTTC
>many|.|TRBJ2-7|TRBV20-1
CSAPHLLGNEQYF
TGCAGTGCCCCGCATCTACTAGGCAACGAGCAGTACTTC
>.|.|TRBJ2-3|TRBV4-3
CASSPTEVVEADTQYF
TGCGCCAGCAGCCCCACTGAGGTAGTGGAGGCAGATACGCAGTATTTT
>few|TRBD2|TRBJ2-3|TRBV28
CASTGTTRTDTQYF
TGTGCCAGCACCGGGACTACACGCACAGATACGCAGTATTTT
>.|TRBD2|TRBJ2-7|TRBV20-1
CSARSSGSYYEQYF
TGCAGTGCTAGATCCAGCGGGAGTTATTACGAGCAGTACTTC
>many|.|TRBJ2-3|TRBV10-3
CAIKSGGTDTQYF
TGTGCCATCAAGAGTGGTGGCACAGATACGCAGTATTTT
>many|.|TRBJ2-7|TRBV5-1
CASRVGDTYEQYF
TGCGCCAGCCGTGTCGGGGACACCTACGAGCAGTACTTC
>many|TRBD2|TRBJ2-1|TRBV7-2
CASSPWTRGLGFEQFF
TGTGCCAGCAGCCCCTGGACTAGAGGCCTCGGTTTTGAGCAGTTCTTC
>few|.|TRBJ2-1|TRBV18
CASSPDLHNEQFF
TGTGCCAGCTCCCCGGACCTTCACAATGAGCAGTTCTTC
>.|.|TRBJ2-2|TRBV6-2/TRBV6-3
CASSTRGYTGELFF
TGTGCCAGCAGCACCCGGGGTTACACCGGGGAGCTGTTTTTT
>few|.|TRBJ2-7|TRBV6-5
CASSYSLGGYEQYF
TGTGCCAGCAGTTATTCTCTGGGAGGCTACGAGCAGTACTTC
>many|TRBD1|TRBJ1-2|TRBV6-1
CASRRHRGRNYGYTF
TGTGCCAGCAGACGACACAGGGGGCGCAACTATGGCTACACCTTC
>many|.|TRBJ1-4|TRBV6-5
CASSYSQGTNEKLFF
TGTGCCAGCAGTTACTCGCAGGGAACTAATGAAAAACTGTTTTTT
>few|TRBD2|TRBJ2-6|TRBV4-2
CASSPRTSGGLSGANVLTF
TGTGCCAGCAGCCCCCGGACTAGCGGGGGGTTATCTGGGGCCAACGTCCTGACTTTC
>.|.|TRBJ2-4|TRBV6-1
CASSHWKGGAKNIQYF
TGTGCCAGCAGCCACTGGAAAGGGGGAGCCAAAAACATTCAGTACTTC
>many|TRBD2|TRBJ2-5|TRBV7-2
CASSFSGSQETQYF
TGTGCCAGCAGCTTTAGCGGGAGCCAAGAGACCCAGTACTTC
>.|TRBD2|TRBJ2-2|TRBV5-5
CASSLVSSGTNTGELFF
TGTGCCAGCAGCTTGGTGTCTAGCGGGACGAACACCGGGGAGCTGTTTTTT
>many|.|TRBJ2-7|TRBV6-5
CASSYSRGPSYEQYF
TGTGCCAGCAGTTACTCTCGCGGGCCCTCCTACGAGCAGTACTTC
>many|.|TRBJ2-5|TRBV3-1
CASNRGIQETQYF
TGTGCCAGCAATAGGGGAATCCAAGAGACCCAGTACTTC
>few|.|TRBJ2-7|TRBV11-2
CASSSGWAYEQYF
TGTGCCAGCAGCTCAGGATGGGCGTACGAGCAGTACTTC